This TCR beta chain was identified in a study of T cell responses to AZD1222 COVID-19 vaccine. Findings and limits, study-wide: Females outnumbered males among donors, who were mostly white British; clonal diversity was possibly underestimated. Of the AZD1222 recipients, only 5 or 6 were seropositive at baseline.

Trimming removed 2 bases from V and 0 bases from J, with 9 bases in between. This CDR3 is built from 15 residues. Germline CDR1 SEHNR, CDR2 FQNEAQ (reference sequence). The data were produced by immunoSEQ multiplex PCR, yet TCRdb's version contains in-frame clones alone and is incomplete. The sample has about 96,000 clones, 90% seen once. To note about this clone: Antigen: not known.

Material: peripheral blood, obtained on day 0 of AZD1222 vaccination. The V call is TRBV7-9, the J call TRBJ2-3; no clear D. This clonotype was sampled from an adult in good health. CDR3 residues: CASSLKATSTDTQYF. The CDR3 nucleotides are TGTGCCAGCAGCTTAAAGGCGACTAGCACAGATACGCAGTATTTT.